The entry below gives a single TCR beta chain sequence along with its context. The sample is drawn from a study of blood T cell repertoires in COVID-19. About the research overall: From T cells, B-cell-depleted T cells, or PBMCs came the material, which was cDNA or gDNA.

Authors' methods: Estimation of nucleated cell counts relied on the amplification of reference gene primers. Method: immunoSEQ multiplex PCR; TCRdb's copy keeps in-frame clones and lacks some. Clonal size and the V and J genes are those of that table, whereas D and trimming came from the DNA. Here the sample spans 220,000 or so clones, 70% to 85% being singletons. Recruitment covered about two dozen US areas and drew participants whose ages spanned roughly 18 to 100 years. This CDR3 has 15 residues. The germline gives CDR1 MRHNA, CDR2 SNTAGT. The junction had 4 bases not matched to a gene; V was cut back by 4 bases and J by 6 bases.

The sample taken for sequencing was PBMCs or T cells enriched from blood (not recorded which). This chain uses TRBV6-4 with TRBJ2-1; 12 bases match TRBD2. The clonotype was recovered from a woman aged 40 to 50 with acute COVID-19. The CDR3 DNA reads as TGTGCCAGCAGTGTCCTAGCGGGAGGGTTCAATGAGCAGTTCTTC. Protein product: CASSVLAGGFNEQFF.